This is a list of T cell receptor beta chains from one sample in a study of breast tumors, draining lymph nodes, adjacent tissues. TCRdb analysed the multiplex PCR reads with MiXCR anew, one entry per CDR3 protein. Of 150,000 to 250,000 distinct CDR3 sequences listed, over 25% were seen once; the top ten hold roughly 4%. Sequenced material: axillary lymph node tissue. The source of these receptors is a female donor with breast cancer. Some clones in this sample may be carry-over from other donors' samples. Each CDR3 is given with its conserved first and last residue. The D gene is left open where the match is weak. Clone size appears in some rows only: once, few, many, or a class for an expanded clone.

TGCAGTGCAATCGGACAGTTGAATAGCAATCAGCCCCAGTACTTC CSAIGQLNSNQPQYF TRBV20-1 . 15 TRBJ2-5 .
TGTGCCAGCAGCTTTGGGGCGGGGGCACTCAAAAACATTCAGTACTTC CASSFGAGALKNIQYF TRBV11-2 . 16 TRBJ2-4 .
TGTGCCACCAGGACTAGCGGGAGGGCGGGTGATGAGCAGTTCTTC CATRTSGRAGDEQFF TRBV24-1 TRBD2 15 TRBJ2-1 .
TGTGCCAGCAGCCGGGTGACAGGGGGCACAGATACGCAGTATTTT CASSRVTGGTDTQYF TRBV6-2/TRBV6-3 TRBD1 15 TRBJ2-3 .
TGCAGTGCTAGAGTCCTCCATCAGACCCAGCATTTT CSARVLHQTQHF TRBV20-1 . 12 TRBJ1-5 .
TGTGCCACCAGAGGGACAGGGAACCATGAGCAGTTCTTC CATRGTGNHEQFF TRBV24-1 TRBD1 13 TRBJ2-1 many
TGCAGTGCTACAGACAGGGTCAGGGGGGAGCTGTTTTTT CSATDRVRGELFF TRBV20-1 TRBD1 13 TRBJ2-2 many
TGTGCCAGCAGCAGTGTGAGCGGAGGATACAATGAGCAGTTCTTC CASSSVSGGYNEQFF TRBV7-2 . 15 TRBJ2-1 many
TGCGCCAGCAGCTTGCGGGGGAACAGCCAAAGCAATCAGCCCCAGCATTTT CASSLRGNSQSNQPQHF TRBV5-1 . 17 TRBJ1-5 .
TGTGCCAGCAGTTTAGGGACTAGCGGTTACACCGGGGAGCTGTTTTTT CASSLGTSGYTGELFF TRBV12-3/TRBV12-4 TRBD2 16 TRBJ2-2 .
TGTGCCAGCAGCTCGCTTGGTAGCGGGGGGGCCACAGATACGCAGTATTTT CASSSLGSGGATDTQYF TRBV3-1 TRBD2 17 TRBJ2-3 .
TGTGCCACCAGCATAGACAGGGGTTACAATGAGCAGTTCTTC CATSIDRGYNEQFF TRBV15 TRBD1 14 TRBJ2-1 many
TGTGCCAGTAGTGGGTGGACTAGCGGTATTACAGATACGCAGTATTTT CASSGWTSGITDTQYF TRBV19 TRBD2 16 TRBJ2-3 many
TGTGCCAGTAGTGCTCGGGACACCAGCAATCAGCCCCAGCATTTT CASSARDTSNQPQHF TRBV19 . 15 TRBJ1-5 many
TGTGCCAGTAGTACCATCGGCTCAACCACTAGCACAGATACGCAGTATTTT CASSTIGSTTSTDTQYF TRBV7-9 . 17 TRBJ2-3 .
. CASSFYICSARFLAASTDTQYF TRBV7-8 . 22 TRBJ2-3 .
TGCGCCAGCAGTGAGTCGAATGGTTACAATGAGCAGTTCTTC CASSESNGYNEQFF TRBV10-2 . 14 TRBJ2-1 many
TGTGCCAGCAGCCCCCTTCGTGGGGGGTCCGACTCCTACAATGAGCAGTTCTTC CASSPLRGGSDSYNEQFF TRBV7-9 . 18 TRBJ2-1 many
TGTGCCAGCAGTGAACAGGGTCGCTGCACAGATACGCAGTATTTT CASSEQGRCTDTQYF TRBV2 . 15 TRBJ2-3 .
TGTGCCAGCAGCCAACAAGGAGGGCCGTCCTACGAGCAGTACTTC CASSQQGGPSYEQYF TRBV6-2/TRBV6-3 . 15 TRBJ2-7 many
TGTGCCAGCTCACCACCCTCGATCCAAGAGACCCAGTACTTC CASSPPSIQETQYF TRBV18 . 14 TRBJ2-5 many
TGTGCCAGCAGCGGGGACAGGGGGTCCCCGTACTTC CASSGDRGSPYF TRBV6-2/TRBV6-3 TRBD1 12 TRBJ2-4 .
TGTGCCAGCAGCCATTACTGGGCGGGGCGAGGGGAAGAGACCCAGCATTTT CASSHYWAGRGEETQHF TRBV14 . 17 TRBJ1-5 .